This entry describes one TCR beta chain. Antigen specificity is unknown. The data belong to a study of shared clonotypes between healthy human individuals. Study-level findings and limits: Rarefaction showed sorted-subset sequencing was incomplete despite large depth. In general, naive subsets displayed greater estimated richness than memory subsets did.

TCRdb's copy holds only in-frame clones and misses some; the assay was immunoSEQ multiplex PCR. This table has approximately 940,000 clones, approximately 76% appearing once. CDR3 length: 15 amino acids. Germline CDR1 is SGDLS and CDR2 is YYNGEE. Trimming shortened V by 1 base and J by 2 bases, and 11 bases separated the two germline ends. This rearrangement joins TRBV9 to TRBJ2-3; D perhaps matches TRBD1 (5 bases). The source is a man aged 18 to 30 in good health. The source material was memory CD4+ T cells sorted from blood. The sample's subset: CD45RA-negative fraction. This CDR3 reads CASSVSGAPTDTQYF. CDR3 nucleotide sequence: TGTGCCAGCAGCGTATCTGGGGCCCCCACAGATACGCAGTATTTT.